The TCR beta chain described here comes from a study of long-term antiretroviral therapy in people with HIV (dated by TCRdb to between 2020 and 2023). In terms of the full investigation: The earliest samples were collected approximately a decade before the 2015 WHO recommendation for immediate ART, a period when ART was typically delayed until CD4 counts fell. A retrospective serial study tested whether changes in peripheral blood TRB repertoire composition and diversity were associated with ART initiation and durable HIV suppression. A total of roughly 180 cryopreserved PBMC samples were contributed to the cohort by 30 adults with confirmed HIV infection, with samples collected serially over a mean of around 6 years (range 1-12). Among the approximately 30 participants with HIV, ten to twelve were female. No cross-contamination during QIAcube processing turned up in test extractions that ran a monoclonal T-cell line alongside some 34 polyclonal samples.

Participants were included only if at least one PBMC sample before ART initiation and at least two post-ART samples were available. Treatment was received in the United States of America by all participants with HIV. Before DNA extraction, cryopreserved samples of about 0.95-10 million PBMC were thawed and then washed. At the time of the earliest PBMC sample, participants with HIV were aged between about 23 and 54 years. Each participant contributed PBMC samples from 1-4 timepoints before ART initiation and 2-8 timepoints after ART initiation, with a median of 7 samples. Serial HIV viral load, CD4+ T-cell count, ART history and demographic data were obtained for every participant. A Qiagen kit on a QIAcube was used to extract genomic DNA from unsorted PBMC, with samples processed in batches of 12. Sequencing of the TRB variable region was done with the immunoSEQ hsTCRB v3.0 assay at survey level resolution. TRB sequencing targeted a depth of about 40,000-50,000 T-cell genomes per sample. Pooled TRB libraries were sequenced on an Illumina MiSeq with a v3 150-cycle kit. The study's processing was this. Repertoire analysis ran in R within a reproducible Nextflow workflow covering QC, data transformation and analysis. LymphoSeq2, an R package for exploring AIRR-Seq data, was used to implement custom analyses. A handful of samples that produced fewer than 5000 total TRB sequences were removed, so about 200 HIV repertoires were analyzed. Of the roughly 190 retained HIV repertoires, 55 to 60 were collected before and 120 to 130 after ART initiation. Repertoires were downsampled to 5000 TRB nucleotide sequences, and summary statistics were averaged over 100 downsampling iterations. Only TRB sequences with CDR3 regions of at least seven amino acids were retained for analysis. Diversity was assessed using a clonality score derived from Shannon entropy and using the Gini coefficient. Repertoire networks linked the top 5000 CDR3 amino acid sequences whenever two sequences differed by an edit distance of one. Antigen specificity groups and MHC restriction were predicted for TRB CDR3 amino acid sequences with GLIPH2. To flag known CMV, EBV, HIV or tissue antigen associations, CDR3 amino acid sequences were matched against VDJdb and McPAS-TCR. Pre-ART, post-ART and control groups were compared with Wilcoxon signed-rank tests and Holm-Bonferroni correction. Here the immuneACCESS table is served through TCRdb, limited to in-frame sequences with V and J called. Missing clones are a known gap in these copies; in checked studies unresolved V genes cover under half, and the rest lacks a known reason. V, J and clone size are those of that table, while D and trimming were read from the DNA. The sample table contains around 31,000 clones; only one count was recorded for approximately 85% of them. The ten largest clonotypes hold approximately 3.6% of the sample.

The study at large found these results: Because cell numbers in pre-ART samples were limited, unsorted PBMC were profiled instead of sorted CD4+ and CD8+ T cells. Inferences about post-ART repertoire changes were limited because no data were available on ART adherence, viral resistance or therapy changes. Since PBMC availability was limited, sequencing covered only the TCR beta chain, with no alpha chain pairing. Narrower CDR3 length ranges were observed in HIV repertoires than in controls, and an antigen-experienced repertoire with only a slight naive shift after ART was suggested by the network structure. Expanded TRB clones identified before ART initiation dominated the repertoire across all time points, though the dominance fluctuated and decreased in many PLHIV after ART. The samples span the years 2004 to 2017, and the ART regimens used may be less effective than current regimens. ART initiation was associated with a significant increase in TRB diversity, but diversity stayed significantly below transplant donor controls even after long-term ART.

In the germline V gene, CDR1 corresponds to MNHNS and CDR2 to SASEGT. From cysteine to phenylalanine, the CDR3 is 14 amino acids long. Kept here is only the CDR3 DNA, which spans 42 bases and is read in frame from base 1. V drops 7 bases and J drops 5 bases, leaving 15 bases in between. A note on this clone: The antigen it binds to is not known. No base-level quality is on record; no much larger clone is a single base apart.

This chain joins TRBV6-1 to TRBJ1-5, with the D gene too uncertain to name. Sample: unsorted PBMCs, taken 0.8 years before starting antiretroviral therapy. The TCR originated in a man aged 18 to 35 with HIV. The DNA is as follows: TGTGCCAGCACCTGGGAGGGTCGCTATCAGCCCCAGCATTTT. It specifies CASTWEGRYQPQHF.